This T cell receptor (beta chain) originates from a study of identical twins (dated by TCRdb to 2016 to 2018). Describing the broader study: To test whether fetal clonotypes persist, the study used deep sequencing on TCR alpha and beta repertoires from monozygotic twins, unrelated adults of various ages, and cord blood. Replicate twin experiments were performed at different times using different library preparation protocols to rule out contamination. The paper as a whole reports these results and caveats: In monozygotic twins, out-of-frame TCR alpha sharing was systematically underestimated by recombination models, although the models agreed with sharing between unrelated individuals. Invariant T cells such as MAIT and iNKT could partly confound zero-insertion analyses, though diverse VJ usage argued against this for most clonotypes. Out-of-frame TCR alpha sequences shared between twins showed an excess of low generation-probability sequences compared with coincidental sharing between unrelated individuals. Abundant cord blood beta clonotypes carried fewer insertions; young adult naive repertoires showed a weaker similar trend, while memory repertoires showed none. The excess sharing between twins in beta out-of-frame sequences was weaker because fewer shared sequences reduced the signal-to-noise ratio. Because the same donors could not be followed over many years, the conclusions relied on cross-sectional statistical analysis.

Library preparation was by 5' RACE. Sequenced on an Illumina HiSeq 2000. Template switching introduced a universal primer binding site; the final cDNA contained a unique molecular identifier, enabling accurate counting of TCR cDNA molecules. Specific primers in the conserved constant-segment region were used to synthesize first-strand cDNA for the TCR alpha and beta chains. To control for contamination, every cDNA library was double barcoded, receiving both a SMART-Mk sample barcode and Illumina barcodes. TruSeq adapter sequences, together with Illumina sample barcodes, were added in two successive PCR steps. TCR alpha and beta cDNA libraries were sequenced on the Illumina HiSeq platform with custom primers. The study's processing was this. MiGEC processed the raw reads to extract unique molecular identifiers, while MiXCR was used to determine the CDR3 positions. For each individual, recombination models were inferred using an EM algorithm with the repgenHMM and IGoR tools. Shared clonotype analysis was performed with the tcR package in R, normalizing sharing by the product of cloneset sizes. To study raw recombination free of thymic and clonal selection effects, out-of-frame nonproductive sequences were analyzed. TCRdb trimmed public reads at Q25 via fastp, called clones via MiXCR and kept in-frame beta chains. Rows with a matching CDR3 protein are joined into one entry that keeps the most common DNA and genes. The V and J calls, along with clone size, are taken from TCRdb and not from the paper's own processing. The sample table lists 200,000 to 250,000 distinct CDR3 sequences, around 8.1% of them with a count of one. Around 2.1% of the sample is held by the ten biggest clonotypes.

Between the V and J ends, shortened by 8 bases and 4 bases respectively, the junction contains 7 bases. The CDR3 contains 11 residues, cysteine and phenylalanine counted. The kept DNA is CDR3 alone, 33 bases in frame from the first base. Taken from the germline V gene (reference sequence), the CDR1 and CDR2 loops are LNHDA and SQIVND. This clonotype was counted between two and nine times. The antigen it recognizes is unknown. No base qualities exist here, and no much larger clone lies one base off it. All donors were healthy Caucasians. Three pairs of female monozygotic twins, all aged roughly 18 to 30 years, made up the twin cohort. Using Miltenyi CD45RO+ enrichment and human naive T-cell isolation kits, memory (CD45RO+) and naive T cells were isolated from PBMC. This sample was shared with a second study, whose subject was yellow fever vaccine responses in identical twins. Taken from the second paper: The T cell response to vaccination in identical twins was reported by the authors to appear partly convergent and partly personalized. The study precisely tracked vaccine-responding T cell clones in identical twins.

The chain was built from TRBV19 and TRBJ2-3, with the identity of the D gene unclear. The TCR sequence derives from a woman aged 18-29 years in good health. Sequencing was done on a sample of memory (CD45RO+) T cells sorted from blood. The cell subset or site label corresponds to: CD45RO+ enriched T cells. CDR3 loop: CASAGADTQYF. The DNA sequence is TGTGCCAGTGCAGGAGCAGATACGCAGTATTTT.